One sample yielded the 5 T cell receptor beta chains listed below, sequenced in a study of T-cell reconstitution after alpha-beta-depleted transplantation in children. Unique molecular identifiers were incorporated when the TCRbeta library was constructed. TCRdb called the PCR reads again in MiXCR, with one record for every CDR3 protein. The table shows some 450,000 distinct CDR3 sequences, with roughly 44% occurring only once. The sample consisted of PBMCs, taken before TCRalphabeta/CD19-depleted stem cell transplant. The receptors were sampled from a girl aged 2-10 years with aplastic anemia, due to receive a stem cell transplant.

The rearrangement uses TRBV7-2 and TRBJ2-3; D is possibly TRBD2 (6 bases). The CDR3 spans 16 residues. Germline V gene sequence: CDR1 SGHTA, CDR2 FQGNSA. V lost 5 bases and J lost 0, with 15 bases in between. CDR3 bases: TGTGCCAGCAGCACTCTAGCGATGAGAAGCACAGATACGCAGTATTTT. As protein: CASSTLAMRSTDTQYF.

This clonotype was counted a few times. The CDR3 bases are TGTGCCAGCAGCCCGGAAGGGAAAACAGATACGCAGTATTTT. This gives the protein CASSPEGKTDTQYF. V gene TRBV12-3 or TRBV12-4 combines with J gene TRBJ2-3, with D hard to call. The CDR3 sequence is 14 residues long. The V end was cut by 6 bases, the J end by 3 bases, with 13 bases between.

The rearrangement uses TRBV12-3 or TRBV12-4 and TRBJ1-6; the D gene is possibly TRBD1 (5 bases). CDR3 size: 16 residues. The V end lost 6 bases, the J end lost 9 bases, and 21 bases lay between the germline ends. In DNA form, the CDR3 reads TGTGCCAGCAGCCTATATTCGGGACGGGGGAGTTCACCCCTCCACTTT. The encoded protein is CASSLYSGRGSSPLHF.

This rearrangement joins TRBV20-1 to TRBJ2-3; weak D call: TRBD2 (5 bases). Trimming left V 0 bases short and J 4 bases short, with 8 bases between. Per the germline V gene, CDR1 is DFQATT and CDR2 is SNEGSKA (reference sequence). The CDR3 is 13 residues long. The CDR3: CSARDKRADTQYF. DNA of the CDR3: TGCAGTGCTAGAGATAAGAGGGCAGATACGCAGTATTTT.

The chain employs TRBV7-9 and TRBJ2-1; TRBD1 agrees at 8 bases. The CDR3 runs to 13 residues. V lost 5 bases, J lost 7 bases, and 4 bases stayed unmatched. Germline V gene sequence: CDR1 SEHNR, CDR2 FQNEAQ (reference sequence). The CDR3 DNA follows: TGTGCCAGCAGCCTGGGACAGGTAAATGAGCAGTTCTTC. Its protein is CASSLGQVNEQFF.